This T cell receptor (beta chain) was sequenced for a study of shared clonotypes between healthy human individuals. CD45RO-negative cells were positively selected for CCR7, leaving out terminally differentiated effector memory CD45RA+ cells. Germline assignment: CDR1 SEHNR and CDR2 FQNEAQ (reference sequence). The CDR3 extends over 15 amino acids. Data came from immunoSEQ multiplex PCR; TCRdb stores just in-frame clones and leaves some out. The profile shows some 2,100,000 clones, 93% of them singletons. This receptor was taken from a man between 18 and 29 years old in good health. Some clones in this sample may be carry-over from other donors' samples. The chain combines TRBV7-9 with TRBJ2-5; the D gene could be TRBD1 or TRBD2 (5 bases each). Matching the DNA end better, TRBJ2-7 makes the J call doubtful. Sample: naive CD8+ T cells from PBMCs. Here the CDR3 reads CASSLGWDGSYEQYF. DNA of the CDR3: TGTGCCAGCAGCTTAGGGTGGGACGGCTCCTACGAGCAGTACTTC.